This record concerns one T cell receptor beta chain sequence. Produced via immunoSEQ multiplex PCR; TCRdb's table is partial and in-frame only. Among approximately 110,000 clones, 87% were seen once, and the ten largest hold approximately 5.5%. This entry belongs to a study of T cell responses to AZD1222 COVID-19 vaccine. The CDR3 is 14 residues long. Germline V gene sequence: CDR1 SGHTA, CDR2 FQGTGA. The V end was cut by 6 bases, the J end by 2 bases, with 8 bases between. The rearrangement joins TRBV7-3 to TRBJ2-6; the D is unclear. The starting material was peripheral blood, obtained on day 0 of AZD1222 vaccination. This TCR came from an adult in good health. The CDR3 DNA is TGTGCCAGCAGTGGTGGAGCTGGGGCCAACGTCCTGACTTTC. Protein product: CASSGGAGANVLTF. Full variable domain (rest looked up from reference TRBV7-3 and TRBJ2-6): GAGVSQTPSNKVTEKGKYVELRCDPISGHTALYWYRQSLGQGPEFLIYFQGTGAADDSGLPNDRFFAVRPEGSVSTLKIQRTERGDSAVYLCASSGGAGANVLTFGAGSRLTVL.